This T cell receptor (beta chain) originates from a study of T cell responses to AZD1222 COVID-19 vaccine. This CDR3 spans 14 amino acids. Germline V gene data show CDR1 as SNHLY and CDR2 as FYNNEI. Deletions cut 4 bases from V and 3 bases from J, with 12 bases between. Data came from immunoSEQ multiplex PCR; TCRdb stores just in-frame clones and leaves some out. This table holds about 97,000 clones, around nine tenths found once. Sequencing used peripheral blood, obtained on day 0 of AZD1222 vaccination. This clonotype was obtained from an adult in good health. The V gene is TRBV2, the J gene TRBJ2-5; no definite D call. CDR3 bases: TGTGCCAGCAGTGGGCCGCTTCGAGAAGAGACCCAGTACTTC. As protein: CASSGPLREETQYF.